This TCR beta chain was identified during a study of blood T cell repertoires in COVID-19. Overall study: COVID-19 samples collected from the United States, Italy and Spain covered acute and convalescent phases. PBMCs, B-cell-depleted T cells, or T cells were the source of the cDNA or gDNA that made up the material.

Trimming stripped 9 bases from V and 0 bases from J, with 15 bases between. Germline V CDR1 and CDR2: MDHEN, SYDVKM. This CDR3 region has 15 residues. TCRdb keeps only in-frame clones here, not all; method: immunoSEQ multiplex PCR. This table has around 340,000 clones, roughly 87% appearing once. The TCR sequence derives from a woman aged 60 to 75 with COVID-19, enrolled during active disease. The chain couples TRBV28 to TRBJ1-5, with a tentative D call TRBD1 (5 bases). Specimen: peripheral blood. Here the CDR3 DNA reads TGTGCCAGTAGGATTCAGGGTCATAGCAATCAGCCCCAGCATTTT. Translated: CASRIQGHSNQPQHF.